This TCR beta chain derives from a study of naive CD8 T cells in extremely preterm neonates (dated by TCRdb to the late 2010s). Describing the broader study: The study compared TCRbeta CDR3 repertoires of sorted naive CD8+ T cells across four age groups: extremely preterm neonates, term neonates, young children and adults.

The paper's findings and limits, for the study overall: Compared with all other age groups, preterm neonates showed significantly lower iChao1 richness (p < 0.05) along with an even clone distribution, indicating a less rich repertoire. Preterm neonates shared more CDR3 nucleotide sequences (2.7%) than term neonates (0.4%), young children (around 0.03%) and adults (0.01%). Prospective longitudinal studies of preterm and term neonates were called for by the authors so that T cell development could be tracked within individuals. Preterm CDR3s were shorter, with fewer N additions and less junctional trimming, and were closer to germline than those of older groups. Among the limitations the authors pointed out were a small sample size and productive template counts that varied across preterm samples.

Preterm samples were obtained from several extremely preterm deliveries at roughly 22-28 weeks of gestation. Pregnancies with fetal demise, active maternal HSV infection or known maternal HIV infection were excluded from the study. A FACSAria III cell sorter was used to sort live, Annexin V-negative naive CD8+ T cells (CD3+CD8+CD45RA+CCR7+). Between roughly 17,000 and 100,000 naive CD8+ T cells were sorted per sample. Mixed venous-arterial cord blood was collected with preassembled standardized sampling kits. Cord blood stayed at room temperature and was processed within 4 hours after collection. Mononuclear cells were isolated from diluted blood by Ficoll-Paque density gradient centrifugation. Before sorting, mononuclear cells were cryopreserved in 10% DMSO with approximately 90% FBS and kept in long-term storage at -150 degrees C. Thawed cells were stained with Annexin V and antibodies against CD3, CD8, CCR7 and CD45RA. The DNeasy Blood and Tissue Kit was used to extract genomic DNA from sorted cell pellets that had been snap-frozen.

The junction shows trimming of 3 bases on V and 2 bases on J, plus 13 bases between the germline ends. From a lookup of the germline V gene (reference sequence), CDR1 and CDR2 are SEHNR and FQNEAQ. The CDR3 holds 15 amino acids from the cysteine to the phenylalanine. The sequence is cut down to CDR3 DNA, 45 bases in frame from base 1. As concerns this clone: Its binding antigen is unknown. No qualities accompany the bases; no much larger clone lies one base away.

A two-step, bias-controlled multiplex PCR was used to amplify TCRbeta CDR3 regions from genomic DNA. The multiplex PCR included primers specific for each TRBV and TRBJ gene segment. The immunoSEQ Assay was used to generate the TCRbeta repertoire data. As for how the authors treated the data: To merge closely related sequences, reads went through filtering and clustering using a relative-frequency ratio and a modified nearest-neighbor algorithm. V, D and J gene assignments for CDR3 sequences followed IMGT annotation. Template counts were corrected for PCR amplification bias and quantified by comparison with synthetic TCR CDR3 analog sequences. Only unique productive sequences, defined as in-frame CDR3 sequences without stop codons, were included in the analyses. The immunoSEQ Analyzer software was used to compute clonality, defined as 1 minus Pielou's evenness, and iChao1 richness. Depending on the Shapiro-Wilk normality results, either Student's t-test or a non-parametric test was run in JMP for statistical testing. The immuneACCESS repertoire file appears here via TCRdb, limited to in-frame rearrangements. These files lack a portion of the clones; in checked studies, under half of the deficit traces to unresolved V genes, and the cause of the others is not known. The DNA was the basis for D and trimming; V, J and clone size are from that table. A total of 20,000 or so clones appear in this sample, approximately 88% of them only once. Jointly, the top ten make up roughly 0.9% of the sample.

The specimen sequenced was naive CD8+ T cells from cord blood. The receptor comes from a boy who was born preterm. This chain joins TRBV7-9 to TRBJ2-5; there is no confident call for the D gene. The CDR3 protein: CASSFGFGRQETQYF. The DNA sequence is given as TGTGCCAGCAGCTTCGGATTTGGAAGACAAGAGACCCAGTACTTC.